A selection of T cell receptor beta chains follows, all from one sample in a study of monozygotic twins with inflammatory bowel disease. TCRdb reanalyzed the 5' RACE reads, giving one entry per CDR3 protein sequence and no DNA. Its listing shows more than 300,000 distinct CDR3 sequences. The specimen sequenced was blood. These receptor sequences come from a human donor with ulcerative colitis or Crohn's disease, or a healthy co-twin of an affected twin (not recorded which). The CDR3 runs from the conserved cysteine through the conserved F or W.

CASSYLPGQGAFF TRBJ1-1 TRBV6-5
CASRPDTTNEKLFF TRBJ1-4 TRBV6-1
CASSALGGLTYEQYF TRBJ2-7 TRBV27
CASSPGSNTEAFF TRBJ1-1 TRBV18
CASSEGAPGERQFF TRBJ2-1 TRBV6-1
CASIDGTGTGDIYGYTF TRBJ1-2 TRBV6-1
CASSPSFADLNQPQHF TRBJ1-5 TRBV12-3/TRBV12-4
CSATRDRAYNEQFF TRBJ2-1 TRBV20-1
CASRTGGPATEAFF TRBJ1-1 TRBV2
CASSLVGQGSSYEQYF TRBJ2-7 TRBV12-3/TRBV12-4
CASSDQGTNTGELFF TRBJ2-2 TRBV2
CSIFPTGLGLTDTQYF TRBJ2-3 TRBV20-1
CASAPRDLNHGYTF TRBJ1-2 TRBV5-1
CASSSLGRSSYEQYF TRBJ2-7 TRBV5-1
CASRSGTSGGYEQYF TRBJ2-7 TRBV5-1
CASSQDSTAEKLFF TRBJ1-4 TRBV3-1
CASSKHDRFYEQYF TRBJ2-7 TRBV5-1
CSARDFVGGDYGYTF TRBJ1-2 TRBV20-1
CASSPLNLEQYF TRBJ2-7 TRBV7-9
CASSSLADASYEQYF TRBJ2-7 TRBV28
CASSYSIYRENSPLHF TRBJ1-6 TRBV6-5
CSARYQGASYEQYF TRBJ2-7 TRBV20-1
CSAFDTPNQPQHF TRBJ1-5 TRBV20-1
CSARRGTSTDTQYF TRBJ2-3 TRBV20-1
CASSPGQGEFYEQYF TRBJ2-7 TRBV7-9
CASSVAGLRPNFWHF TRBJ1-5 TRBV9
CASSRMGGLETQYF TRBJ2-5 TRBV4-1
CASNPRGLLNSPLHF TRBJ1-6 TRBV7-2
CASSLMLAGGLNEQFF TRBJ2-1 TRBV5-1
CASSHGQPSYEQYF TRBJ2-7 TRBV12-3/TRBV12-4
CASSQVFYLDNEQFF TRBJ2-1 TRBV4-2
CASSLGGGLTYEQYF TRBJ2-7 TRBV7-2
CSARSQTGANQPQHF TRBJ1-5 TRBV20-1
CASSLLWDTDTQYF TRBJ2-3 TRBV7-2
CASSFELAGDTDTQYF TRBJ2-3 TRBV7-9
CASSDSIRGGPTDTQYF TRBJ2-3 TRBV6-4
CASRPPRGGTGELFF TRBJ2-2 TRBV6-1
CSARYAAGGGELFF TRBJ2-2 TRBV20-1
CASSLDPPGLSGELFF TRBJ2-2 TRBV7-2
CASSLRQGPDNSPLHF TRBJ1-6 TRBV7-9
CASSPPGANTGELFF TRBJ2-2 TRBV5-1
CASSYMGQPNEKLFF TRBJ1-4 TRBV6-5
CASSRGADQPQHF TRBJ1-5 TRBV5-6
CASSLDPGTPGSCFF TRBJ2-2 TRBV12-3/TRBV12-4
CSARLNPGQGDQPQHF TRBJ1-5 TRBV20-1
CASSQGGSKNQPQHF TRBJ1-5 TRBV4-2
CASSSPDGIRGKLFF TRBJ1-4 TRBV12-3/TRBV12-4
CASSLSPLGTTEAFF TRBJ1-1 TRBV5-1